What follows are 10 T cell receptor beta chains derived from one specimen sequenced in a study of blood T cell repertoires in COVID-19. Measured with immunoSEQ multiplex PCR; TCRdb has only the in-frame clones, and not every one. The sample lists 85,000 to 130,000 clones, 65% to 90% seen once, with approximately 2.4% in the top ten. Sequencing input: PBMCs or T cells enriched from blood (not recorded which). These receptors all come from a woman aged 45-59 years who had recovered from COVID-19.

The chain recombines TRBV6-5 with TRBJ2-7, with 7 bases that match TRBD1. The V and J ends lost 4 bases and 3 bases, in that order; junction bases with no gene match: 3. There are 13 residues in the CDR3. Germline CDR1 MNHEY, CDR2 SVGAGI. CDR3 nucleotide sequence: TGTGCCAGCAGTTTGGACAGGCACTACGAGCAGTACTTC. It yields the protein CASSLDRHYEQYF.

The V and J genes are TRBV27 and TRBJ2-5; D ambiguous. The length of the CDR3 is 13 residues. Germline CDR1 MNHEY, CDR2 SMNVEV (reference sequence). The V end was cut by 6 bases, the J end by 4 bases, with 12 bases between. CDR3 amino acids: CASRLKTPETQYF. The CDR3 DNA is TGTGCCAGCAGACTAAAAACCCCAGAGACCCAGTACTTC.

The CDR3 DNA is TGTGCCAGCAGCGTATATGATCAGGACACTGAAGCTTTCTTT. Amino acid sequence: CASSVYDQDTEAFF. The gene calls are TRBV9 and TRBJ1-1; no reliable D call. The CDR3 has 14 residues. V gave up 1 base and J gave up 3 bases, with 10 bases separating them. Germline V lookup: CDR1 SGDLS, CDR2 YYNGEE.

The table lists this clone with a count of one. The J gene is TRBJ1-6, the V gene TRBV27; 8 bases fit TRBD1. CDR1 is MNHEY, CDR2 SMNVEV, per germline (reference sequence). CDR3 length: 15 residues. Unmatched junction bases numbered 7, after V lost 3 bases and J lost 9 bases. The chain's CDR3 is CASSLLGDRTSPLHF. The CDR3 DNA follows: TGTGCCAGCAGTTTGCTGGGGGACAGGACTTCACCCCTCCACTTT.

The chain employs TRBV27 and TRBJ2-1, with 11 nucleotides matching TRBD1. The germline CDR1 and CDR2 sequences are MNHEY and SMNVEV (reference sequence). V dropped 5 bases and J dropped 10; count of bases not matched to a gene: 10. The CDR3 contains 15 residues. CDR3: CASSPWTGGSWEQFF. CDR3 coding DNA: TGTGCCAGCAGTCCGTGGACAGGGGGCTCATGGGAGCAGTTCTTC.

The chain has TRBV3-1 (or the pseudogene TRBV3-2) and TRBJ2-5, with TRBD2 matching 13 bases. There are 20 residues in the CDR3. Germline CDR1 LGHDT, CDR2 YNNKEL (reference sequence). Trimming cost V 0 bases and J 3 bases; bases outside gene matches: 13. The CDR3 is CASSQEWALAGGAQKETQYF. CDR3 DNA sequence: TGTGCCAGCAGCCAAGAATGGGCACTAGCGGGAGGGGCACAAAAAGAGACCCAGTACTTC.

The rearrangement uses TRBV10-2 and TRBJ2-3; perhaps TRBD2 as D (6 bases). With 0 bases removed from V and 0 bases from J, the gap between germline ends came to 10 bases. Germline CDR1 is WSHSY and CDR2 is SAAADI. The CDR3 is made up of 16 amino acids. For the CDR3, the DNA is TGCGCCAGCAGTGAGTCAGGACTATCTAGCACAGATACGCAGTATTTT. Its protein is CASSESGLSSTDTQYF.

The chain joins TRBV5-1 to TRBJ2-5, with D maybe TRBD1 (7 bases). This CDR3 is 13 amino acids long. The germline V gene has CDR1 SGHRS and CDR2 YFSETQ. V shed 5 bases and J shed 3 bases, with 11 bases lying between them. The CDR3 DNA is TGCGCCAGCAGGCGCGGGACAGAAGAGACCCAGTACTTC. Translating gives CASRRGTEETQYF.

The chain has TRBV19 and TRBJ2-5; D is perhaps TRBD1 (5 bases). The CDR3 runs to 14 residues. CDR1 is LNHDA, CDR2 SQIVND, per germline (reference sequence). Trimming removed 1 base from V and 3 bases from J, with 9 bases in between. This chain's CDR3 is CASSIVGREETQYF. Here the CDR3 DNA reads TGTGCCAGTAGTATAGTTGGCAGGGAAGAGACCCAGTACTTC.

CDR3 loop: CASSVNPSSYNEQFF. The CDR3, as DNA: TGTGCCAGCAGCGTTAACCCCAGCTCCTACAATGAGCAGTTCTTC. The V gene is TRBV7-3, the J gene TRBJ2-1; no reliable D call. V was cut by 5 bases and J by 0 bases, with 11 bases left in between. From germline, CDR1 is SGHTA and CDR2 FQGTGA. The CDR3 consists of 15 residues. Complete variable domain (other parts from reference TRBV7-3 and TRBJ2-1): GAGVSQTPSNKVTEKGKYVELRCDPISGHTALYWYRQSLGQGPEFLIYFQGTGAADDSGLPNDRFFAVRPEGSVSTLKIQRTERGDSAVYLCASSVNPSSYNEQFFGPGTRLTVL.